These 8 T cell receptor beta chains were all obtained from the same sample, sequenced in a study of T cell repertoires in cytomegalovirus infection. No antigen has been assigned to these receptors. TCRdb re-called the reads with MiXCR, one entry per CDR3 protein. This sample has approximately 310,000 distinct CDR3 sequences; roughly 25% occur once, and the top ten carry 13%. The material sequenced was cultured PBMCs, taken from culture after CMV antigen stimulation. The receptors here all came from a human donor in good health (CMV status not recorded). Some clones in this sample may be carry-over from other donors' samples.

This clonotype was seen repeatedly, ten times or more. The chain couples TRBV7-9 to TRBJ2-2; D might be TRBD1 (6 bases). There are 15 residues in the CDR3. Trimming removed 3 bases from V and 4 bases from J, with 12 bases in between. Germline CDR1 and CDR2: SEHNR and FQNEAQ (reference sequence). The CDR3 DNA follows: TGTGCCAGCAGCTTCGCAGGGGCATTCACCGGGGAGCTGTTTTTT. Protein product: CASSFAGAFTGELFF.

The chain combines TRBV4-3 with TRBJ2-3; D is unresolved. The last part of the DNA fits TRBJ1-5 better; the J call may be wrong. The length of the CDR3 is 16 residues. The V gene's germline CDR1 is LGHNA and CDR2 YSLEER. For the CDR3, the DNA is TGCGCCAGCAGCCAGGGGTGGCGGACCCTCACAGATACGCAGCATTTT. It specifies CASSQGWRTLTDTQHF.

The chain has TRBV18 and TRBJ2-5, with D possibly matching TRBD2 (6 bases). In germline, CDR1 is KGHSH, CDR2 LQKENI. CDR3 length: 14 residues. Trimming left V 4 bases short and J 3 bases short, with 12 bases between. This CDR3 reads CASSQFPGEETQYF. The DNA of the CDR3 is TGTGCCAGCTCACAATTCCCGGGAGAAGAGACCCAGTACTTC.

The chain joins TRBV18 to TRBJ1-2; D remains unclear. The CDR3 totals 13 residues. V was pared by 5 bases and J by 10 bases, with 17 bases between. Germline CDR1 and CDR2: KGHSH and LQKENI. For the CDR3, the DNA is TGTGCCAGCTCAGCGTCGAGGAGCCGTAACTACACCTTC. As protein: CASSASRSRNYTF.

This clonotype was seen more than once but under ten times. The gene calls are TRBV15 and TRBJ2-3; maybe TRBD2 (5 bases). Germline V gives CDR1 LNHNV, CDR2 YYDKDF (reference sequence). CDR3 length: 14 residues. The ends were cut back, 8 bases at V and 0 bases at J, with 12 bases in the middle. CDR3 DNA sequence: TGTGCCACCGGGAGCGGAAGAAGCACAGATACGCAGTATTTT. Protein sequence: CATGSGRSTDTQYF.

V and J are TRBV4-2 and TRBJ1-3; the D gene is possibly TRBD1 (6 bases). The CDR3 consists of 22 residues. V lost 3 bases and J 2 bases, leaving 32 bases between the germline ends. Germline-derived CDR1 and CDR2 are LGHNA and YNFKEQ. CDR3 bases: TGTGCCAGCAGCCAGGTCAGCAAGCCGCCAGGGGATCATCGAGGCGCTGGAAACACCATATATTTT. It specifies CASSQVSKPPGDHRGAGNTIYF.

The V call is TRBV18, the J call TRBJ2-1; the match to TRBD2 covers 10 bases. The CDR3 spans 15 residues. Losses at the gene ends were 3 bases for V and 8 bases for J; bases not matched to a gene: 7. Germline assignment: CDR1 KGHSH and CDR2 LQKENI. The CDR3 sequence is CASSPPLAGADEQFF. CDR3 nucleotides: TGTGCCAGCTCACCTCCCCTAGCGGGAGCCGATGAGCAGTTCTTC.

This clonotype has just a few counts. Here the CDR3 DNA reads TGTGCCAGCAGCCGCCAGGGTGGCAATCAGCCCCAGCATTTT. The encoded protein is CASSRQGGNQPQHF. The rearrangement uses TRBV7-2 and TRBJ1-5, with TRBD1 as a possible D gene (5 bases). Germline V gene lookup returns CDR1 SGHTA and CDR2 FQGNSA. The CDR3 contains 14 residues. Trimming removed 5 bases at V and 2 bases at J, with 10 bases between.